This T cell receptor (beta chain) was captured in a study of T cells in Graves' hyperthyroidism and ophthalmopathy. Study outcomes and limitations: Model output signaled ophthalmopathy a median approximately 6 months ahead of onset. Blood also showed most of the thyroid clonotypes that were expanded above 0.001.

Regions amplified from RNA transcripts were the TCR beta CDR3 regions. First-round RT-PCR of the TCR CDR3 relied on the HTBI primer set. From the multiplex PCR reads, TCRdb called clonotypes with MiXCR, one entry per CDR3 protein. The data show 600,000 to 700,000 distinct CDR3 sequences, with just under 45% seen just once and under 8.5% held by the top ten. Exclusion criteria comprised uncontrolled infection, other autoimmune disease, pregnancy or lactation. Each diagnosis was grounded in clinical symptoms, serum thyroxine and TRAb, thyroid ultrasound, and orbital computed tomography. Concerning this clonotype itself: The antigen is undetermined.

The specimen was peripheral blood or thyroid tissue (not recorded which). The receptor was derived from an adult man with Graves' disease, either hyperthyroidism or ophthalmopathy (not recorded which).

Written as DNA, the CDR3 is TGTGCCACCAGCAGAGGGGGGGGGGCAGAGACCCAGCATTTT. Protein product: CATSRGGGAETQHF. V usage is TRBV15 and J usage is TRBJ1-5, with D perhaps TRBD1 (6 bases). Germline values: CDR1 LNHNV, CDR2 YYDKDF (reference sequence). Trimming left V 1 base short and J 11 bases short, with 15 bases between. This CDR3 is 14 amino acids long.